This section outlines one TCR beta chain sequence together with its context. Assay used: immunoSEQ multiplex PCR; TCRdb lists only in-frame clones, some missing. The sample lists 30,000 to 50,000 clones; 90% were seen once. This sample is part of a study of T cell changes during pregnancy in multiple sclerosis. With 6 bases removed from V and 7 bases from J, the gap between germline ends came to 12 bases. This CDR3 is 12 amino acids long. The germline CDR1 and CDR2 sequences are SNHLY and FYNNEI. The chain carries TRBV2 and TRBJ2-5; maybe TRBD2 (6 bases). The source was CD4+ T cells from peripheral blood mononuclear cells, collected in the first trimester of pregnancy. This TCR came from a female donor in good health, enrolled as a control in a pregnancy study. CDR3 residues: CASSPQEGTQYF. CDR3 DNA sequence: TGTGCCAGCAGCCCCCAGGAGGGGACCCAGTACTTC.